This T cell receptor beta chain was identified in a study of T cell responses to AZD1222 COVID-19 vaccine. Study-level findings and limits: Breadth and depth of Spike-specific TCRs rose after two AZD1222 doses. CD4 TCRs linked to vaccination spanned spike, dominating at 160-218 and 743-854. AZD1222 recipients seropositive at baseline numbered only six or seven. No day 14 peak samples; only post-peak repertoires were characterized.

Assay used: immunoSEQ multiplex PCR; TCRdb lists only in-frame clones, some missing. The sample has 80,000 or so clones; around three quarters are singletons. Note on this clone: Its antigen is unidentified.

The CDR3 is 15 residues long. Germline trimming cut 1 base from V and 4 bases from J; bases unmatched to any gene: 5. The germline V gene has CDR1 KGHSH and CDR2 LQKENI. Source: peripheral blood, taken 28 days after the second dose of the MenACWY control vaccine. This chain joins TRBV18 and TRBJ2-7; 9 positions agree with TRBD2. The receptor was derived from an adult who received the MenACWY meningococcal vaccine as a control. The CDR3 DNA follows: TGTGCCAGCTCACCACGGACTAGCGAACAATACGAGCAGTACTTC. It specifies CASSPRTSEQYEQYF.